Presented here are 13 T cell receptor beta chains from one specimen sequenced in a study of human T cells and chemical hapten exposure. TCRdb reanalysed the RACE reads using MiXCR and keeps one entry per CDR3 protein. The sample lists more than 300,000 distinct CDR3 sequences, about 5.4% occurring once. As to time point: pre-sensitization, week 0. Treatment indicated: therapeutic diphenylcyclopropenone sensitization with weekly scalp DPC. Sequences were derived from whole blood, sampled in connection with sensitization to the hapten diphenylcyclopropenone (DPC). The origin of the receptors is a woman between 18 and 29 years old with alopecia areata. Some clones in this sample may be carry-over from other donors' samples.

This clonotype was counted only a few times. The chain recombines TRBV6-5 with TRBJ1-1; D is perhaps TRBD1 (5 bases). V shed 6 bases and J shed 6 bases, with 17 bases lying between them. This CDR3 has 14 amino acids. The V gene's germline CDR1 is MNHEY and CDR2 SVGAGI. CDR3 loop: CASSQRGVRSEAFF. The CDR3 DNA reads TGTGCCAGCAGCCAACGGGGGGTACGATCTGAAGCTTTCTTT.

V is TRBV3-1 and J is TRBJ1-2; D uncertain. Trimming cost V 3 bases and J 4 bases, with 3 bases left between them. The germline V gene has CDR1 LGHDT and CDR2 YNNKEL (reference sequence). This CDR3 region has 11 residues. The CDR3 here is CASSHFYGYTF. CDR3 DNA: TGTGCCAGCAGCCACTTCTATGGCTACACCTTC.

This clonotype was observed a handful of times. This rearrangement joins TRBV20-1 to TRBJ2-3, with a tentative D call TRBD2 (6 bases). CDR3 length equals 14 residues. V was trimmed by 4 bases and J by 4 bases, leaving 15 bases between them. Germline assignment: CDR1 DFQATT and CDR2 SNEGSKA (reference sequence). The CDR3, as DNA: TGCAGTGCTACGGAGGTCGCTAGCGCAGATACGCAGTATTTT. It is translated as CSATEVASADTQYF.

This clonotype has a handful of counts. V gene TRBV6-1 combines with J gene TRBJ1-5; D gene ambiguous. The CDR3 consists of 14 residues. CDR1 is MNHNS, CDR2 SASEGT, per germline. Trimming removed 1 base at V and 5 bases at J, with 9 bases between. In DNA, the CDR3 is TGTGCCAGCAGTGAAGGGGAGGGTCATCAGCCCCAGCATTTT. The encoded protein is CASSEGEGHQPQHF.

The rearrangement uses TRBV12-3 or TRBV12-4 and TRBJ2-1; 8 bases fit TRBD1. This CDR3 contains 14 residues. Trimming took 5 bases from V and 8 from J; bases not matched to a gene: 8. CDR3 protein: CASSARQGRDEQFF. DNA for the CDR3: TGTGCCAGCAGTGCCAGACAGGGGCGAGATGAGCAGTTCTTC.

This rearrangement joins TRBV5-1 to TRBJ1-4; no clear D gene. Germline CDR1 is SGHRS and CDR2 is YFSETQ. This CDR3 has 15 amino acids. V lost 0 bases and J lost 0, with 6 bases in between. CDR3 DNA: TGCGCCAGCAGCTTGGACGGTACAACTAATGAAAAACTGTTTTTT. Translation gives CASSLDGTTNEKLFF. Full variable domain (outside the CDR3, taken from reference TRBV5-1 and TRBJ1-4): KAGVTQTPRYLIKTRGQQVTLSCSPISGHRSVSWYQQTPGQGLQFLFEYFSETQRNKGNFPGRFSGRQFSNSRSEMNVSTLELGDSALYLCASSLDGTTNEKLFFGSGTQLSVL.

This clonotype turned up a few times. This sequence joins TRBV7-2 and TRBJ1-6; 10 nucleotides match TRBD1. Losses at the gene ends were 5 bases for V and 10 bases for J; bases not matched to a gene: 8. This CDR3 region has 15 residues. In germline, CDR1 is SGHTA, CDR2 FQGNSA. The CDR3 reads CASSLGQGRGSPLHF. In DNA, the CDR3 is TGTGCCAGCAGCCTGGGACAGGGGAGAGGCTCACCCCTCCACTTT.

In this sample, this clonotype turned up a few times. The genes are TRBV29-1 and TRBJ2-1; 9 nucleotides match TRBD1. This CDR3 has 14 residues. The germline gives CDR1 SQVTM, CDR2 ANQGSEA. The junction had 6 bases not matched to a gene; V was cut back by 5 bases and J by 4 bases. The CDR3 protein is CSVPGQGVYNEQFF. The CDR3 nucleotides read TGCAGCGTTCCGGGACAGGGAGTTTACAATGAGCAGTTCTTC.

This clonotype has only a few counts. The chain carries TRBV7-3 and TRBJ2-1; 9 nucleotides line up with TRBD2. J gave up 8 bases and V 5 bases, and 7 bases lay outside the gene matches. CDR1 and CDR2 (germline): SGHTA, FQGTGA. The CDR3 is made up of 14 amino acids. CDR3 nucleotides: TGTGCCAGCAGCCCCAATAGCGGGGGCGATGAGCAGTTCTTC. Protein sequence: CASSPNSGGDEQFF.

The chain carries TRBV25-1 and TRBJ1-1; D not certain. This CDR3 has 12 residues. V lost 6 bases and J 5 bases, leaving 10 bases between the germline ends. CDR1 is MGHDK and CDR2 is SYGVNS in the germline V gene. CDR3: CASSEQPTEAFF. Here the CDR3 DNA reads TGTGCCAGCAGCGAACAACCTACTGAAGCTTTCTTT.

A few counts support this clonotype. The chain employs TRBV21-1 and TRBJ1-5; TRBD1 reflects the table's D call only, with no check against the DNA. TRBV21-1 is a pseudogene segment. There are 14 residues in the CDR3. CDR3 bases: TGTGCCAGCAGCGCTCTCACGGGGCGTGGGCCCCAGCATTTT. It encodes CASSALTGRGPQHF.

At least ten counts were recorded for this clonotype. This chain uses TRBV5-6 with TRBJ2-3; TRBD2 aligns across 11 bases. Germline V gene sequence: CDR1 SGHDT, CDR2 YYEEEE. The CDR3 length is 19 residues. V shed 0 bases, J shed 2 bases, and the junction held 11 bases outside the gene matches. The DNA for the CDR3 is TGTGCCAGCAGCTTGGCCTGGCTAGCGGGGGGCCCACACACAGATACGCAGTATTTT. Translation gives CASSLAWLAGGPHTDTQYF.

In its sample, this clonotype was seen a few times. The rearrangement joins TRBV15 to TRBJ1-3; D gene uncertain. V lost 0 bases, J lost 3 bases, and 12 bases lay in between. This CDR3 has 16 residues. Per the germline V gene, CDR1 is LNHNV and CDR2 is YYDKDF (reference sequence). The CDR3 DNA reads as TGTGCCACCAGCAGAGATAGAGAAGGGATTGGAAACACCATATATTTT. Amino acid sequence: CATSRDREGIGNTIYF.